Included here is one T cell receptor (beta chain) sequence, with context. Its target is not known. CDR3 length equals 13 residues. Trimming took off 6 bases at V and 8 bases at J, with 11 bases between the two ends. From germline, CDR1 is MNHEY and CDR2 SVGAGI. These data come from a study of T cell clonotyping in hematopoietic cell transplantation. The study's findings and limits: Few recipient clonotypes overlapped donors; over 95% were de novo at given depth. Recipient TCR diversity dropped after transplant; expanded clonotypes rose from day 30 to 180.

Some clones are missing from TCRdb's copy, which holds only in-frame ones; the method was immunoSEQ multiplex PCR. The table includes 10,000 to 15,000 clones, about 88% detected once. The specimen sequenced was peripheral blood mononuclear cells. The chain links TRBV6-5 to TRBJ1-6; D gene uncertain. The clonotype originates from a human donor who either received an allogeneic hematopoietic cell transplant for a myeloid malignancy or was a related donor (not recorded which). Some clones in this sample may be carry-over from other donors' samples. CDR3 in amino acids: CASSQLTDSPLHF. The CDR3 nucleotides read TGTGCCAGCAGCCAACTGACCGATTCACCCCTCCACTTT.